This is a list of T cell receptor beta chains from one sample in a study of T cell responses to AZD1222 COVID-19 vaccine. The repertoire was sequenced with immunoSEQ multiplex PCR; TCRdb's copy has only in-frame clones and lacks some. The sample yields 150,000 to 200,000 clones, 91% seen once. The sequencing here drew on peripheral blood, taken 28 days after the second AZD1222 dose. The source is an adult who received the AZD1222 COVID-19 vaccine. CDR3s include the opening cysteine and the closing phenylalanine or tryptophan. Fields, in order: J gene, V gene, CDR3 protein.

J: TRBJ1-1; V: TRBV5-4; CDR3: CASSRSQGFTEAFF
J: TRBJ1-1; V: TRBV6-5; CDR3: CASSLLTDANTEAFF
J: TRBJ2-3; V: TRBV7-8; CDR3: CASSSWVPSGSTDTQYF
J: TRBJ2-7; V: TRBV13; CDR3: CASSYRQGPSAYEQYF
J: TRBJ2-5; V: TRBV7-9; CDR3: CASSPRTGERQETQYF
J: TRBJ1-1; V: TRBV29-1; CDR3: CSVLGTEAFF
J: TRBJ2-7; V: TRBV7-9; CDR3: CASSLSERPYEQYF
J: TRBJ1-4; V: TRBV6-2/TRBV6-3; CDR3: CASSYSSGTVEKLFF
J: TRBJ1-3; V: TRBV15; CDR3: CATSRDGANSGNTIYF
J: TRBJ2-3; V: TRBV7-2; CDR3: CASSLDGNTDTQYF
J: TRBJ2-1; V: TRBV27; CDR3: CASSPAPHNEQFF
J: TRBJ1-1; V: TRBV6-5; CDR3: CASSLGGNTEAFF
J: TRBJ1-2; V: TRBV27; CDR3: CASSLGGDGPGYTF
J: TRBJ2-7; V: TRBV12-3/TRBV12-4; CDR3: CASSETAGDEQYF
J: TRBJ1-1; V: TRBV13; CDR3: CASSLEDRMRENTEAFF
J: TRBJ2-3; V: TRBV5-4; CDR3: CASSLGTGGSTDTQYF
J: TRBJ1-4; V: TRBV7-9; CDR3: CASSLALDTEKLFF
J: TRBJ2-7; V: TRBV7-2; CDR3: CASNSPPPPGGAQIHEQYF
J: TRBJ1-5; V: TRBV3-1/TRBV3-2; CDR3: CASSQDMTYNQPQHF
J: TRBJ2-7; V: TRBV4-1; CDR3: CASSPWVNRDGSYEQYF
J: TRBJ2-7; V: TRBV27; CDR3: CASGLAGYEQYF
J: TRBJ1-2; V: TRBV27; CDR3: CASRGFDGYTF
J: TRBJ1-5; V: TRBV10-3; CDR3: CAISESTGGDQPQHF
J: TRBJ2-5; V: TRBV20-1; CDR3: CLPGGFTQYF
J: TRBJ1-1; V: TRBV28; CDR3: CASSSSPGQMNTEAFF
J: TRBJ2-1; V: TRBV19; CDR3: CASSPSGSSYNEQFF
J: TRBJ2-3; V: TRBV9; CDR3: CASSPRPSAGTDTQYF
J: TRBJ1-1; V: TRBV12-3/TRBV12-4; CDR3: CASMRGDNTEAFF
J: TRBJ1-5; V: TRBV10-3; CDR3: CAISGTGDNQPQHF